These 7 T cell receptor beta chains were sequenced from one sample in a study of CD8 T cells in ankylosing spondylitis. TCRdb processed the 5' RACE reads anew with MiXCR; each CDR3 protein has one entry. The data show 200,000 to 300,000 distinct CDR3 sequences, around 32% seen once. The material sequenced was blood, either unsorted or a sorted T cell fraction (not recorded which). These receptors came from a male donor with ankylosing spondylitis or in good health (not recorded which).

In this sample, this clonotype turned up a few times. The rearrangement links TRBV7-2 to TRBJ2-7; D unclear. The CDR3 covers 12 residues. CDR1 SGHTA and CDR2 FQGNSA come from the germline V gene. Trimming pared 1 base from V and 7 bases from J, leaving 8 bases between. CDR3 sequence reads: CASSLVVREQYF. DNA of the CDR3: TGTGCCAGCAGCTTAGTGGTACGTGAGCAGTACTTC.

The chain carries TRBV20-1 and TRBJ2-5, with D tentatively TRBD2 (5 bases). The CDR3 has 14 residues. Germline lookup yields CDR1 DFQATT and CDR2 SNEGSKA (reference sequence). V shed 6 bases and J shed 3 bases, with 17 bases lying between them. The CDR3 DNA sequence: TGCAGTGCCCAGGAGGATACGGGGAAAGAGACCCAGTACTTC. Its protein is CSAQEDTGKETQYF.

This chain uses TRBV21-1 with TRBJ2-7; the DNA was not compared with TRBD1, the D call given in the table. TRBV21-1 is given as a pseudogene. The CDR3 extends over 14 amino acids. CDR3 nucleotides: TGTGCCAGCAGCTCAACCACGGACAGCTACGAGCAGTACTTC. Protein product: CASSSTTDSYEQYF.

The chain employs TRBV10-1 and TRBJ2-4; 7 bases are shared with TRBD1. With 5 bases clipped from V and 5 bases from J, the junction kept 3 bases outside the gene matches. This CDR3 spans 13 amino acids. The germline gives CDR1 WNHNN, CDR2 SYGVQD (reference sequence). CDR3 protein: CASSRDRENIQYF. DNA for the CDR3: TGCGCCAGCAGTCGGGACAGAGAAAACATTCAGTACTTC.

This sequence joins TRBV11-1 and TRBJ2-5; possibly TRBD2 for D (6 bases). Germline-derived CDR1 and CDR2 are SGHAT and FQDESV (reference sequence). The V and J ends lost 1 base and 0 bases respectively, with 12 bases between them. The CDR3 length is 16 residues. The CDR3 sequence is CASSLVGGVNQETQYF. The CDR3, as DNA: TGTGCCAGCAGCTTAGTGGGCGGGGTTAACCAAGAGACCCAGTACTTC.

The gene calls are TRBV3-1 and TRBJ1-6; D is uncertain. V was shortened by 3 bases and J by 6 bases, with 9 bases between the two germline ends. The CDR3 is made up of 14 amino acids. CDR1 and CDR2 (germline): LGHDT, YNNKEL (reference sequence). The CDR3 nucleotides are TGTGCCAGCAGCCAGCTATCACCTAATTCACCCCTCCACTTT. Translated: CASSQLSPNSPLHF.

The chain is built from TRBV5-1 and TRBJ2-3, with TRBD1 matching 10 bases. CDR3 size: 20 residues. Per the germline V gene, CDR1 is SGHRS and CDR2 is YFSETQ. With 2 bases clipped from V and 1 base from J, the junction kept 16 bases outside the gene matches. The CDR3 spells CASSFPSRIDRGLGTDTQYF. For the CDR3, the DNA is TGCGCCAGCAGCTTCCCCTCCCGTATCGACAGGGGGCTTGGCACAGATACGCAGTATTTT.